This section outlines one T cell receptor beta chain sequence together with its context. The record originates from a study of T cells after yellow fever vaccination. At the level of the study: SMART-Seq v4 Ultra Low Input prepared the low-cell-number fractions.

This CDR3 spans 12 amino acids. V gave up 3 bases and J gave up 1 base, with 4 bases separating them. Germline V gene data show CDR1 as SQVTM and CDR2 as ANQGSEA. TCRdb itself ran the 5' RACE reads through MiXCR, one entry per CDR3 protein. This table has approximately 550,000 distinct CDR3 sequences, 13% appearing once. This clonotype was obtained from a man aged 30 to 45 who received the YFV17D yellow fever vaccine. The V call is TRBV29-1, the J call TRBJ2-1; D gene uncertain. The sample in question was PBMCs, obtained on the day of the yellow fever booster vaccination. The chain's CDR3 is CSVELSYNEQFF. CDR3 DNA sequence: TGCAGCGTTGAGCTGTCCTACAATGAGCAGTTCTTC.